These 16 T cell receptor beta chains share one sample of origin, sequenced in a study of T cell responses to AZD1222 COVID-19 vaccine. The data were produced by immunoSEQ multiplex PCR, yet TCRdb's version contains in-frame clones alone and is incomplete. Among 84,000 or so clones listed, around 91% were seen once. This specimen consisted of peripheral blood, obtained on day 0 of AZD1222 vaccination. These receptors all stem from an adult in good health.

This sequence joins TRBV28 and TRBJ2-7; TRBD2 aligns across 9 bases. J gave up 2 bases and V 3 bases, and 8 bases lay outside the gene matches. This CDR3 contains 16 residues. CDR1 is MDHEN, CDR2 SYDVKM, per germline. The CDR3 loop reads CASSFSLAGLTYEQYF. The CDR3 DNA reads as TGTGCCAGCAGTTTCTCTCTAGCGGGGTTAACCTACGAGCAGTACTTC.

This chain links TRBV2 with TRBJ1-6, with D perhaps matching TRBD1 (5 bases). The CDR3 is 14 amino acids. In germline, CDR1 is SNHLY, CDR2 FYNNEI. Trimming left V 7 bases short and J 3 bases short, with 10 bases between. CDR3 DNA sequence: TGTGCCAGCACGGGGGGGGGCTATAATTCACCCCTCCACTTT. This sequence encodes CASTGGGYNSPLHF.

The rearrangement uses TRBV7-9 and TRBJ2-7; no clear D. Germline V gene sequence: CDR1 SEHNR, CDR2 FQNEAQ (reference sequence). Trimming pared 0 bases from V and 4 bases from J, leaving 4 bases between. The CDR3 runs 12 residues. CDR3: CASSLAPYEQYF. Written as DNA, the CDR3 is TGTGCCAGCAGCTTAGCCCCGTACGAGCAGTACTTC.

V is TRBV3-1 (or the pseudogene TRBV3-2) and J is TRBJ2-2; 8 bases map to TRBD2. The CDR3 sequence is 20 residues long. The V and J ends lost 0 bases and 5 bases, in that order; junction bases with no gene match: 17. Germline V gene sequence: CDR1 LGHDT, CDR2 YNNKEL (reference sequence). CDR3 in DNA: TGTGCCAGCAGCCAAGATGGATCTCTGTCGGGAGGGCCTAGAACCGGGGAGCTGTTTTTT. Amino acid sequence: CASSQDGSLSGGPRTGELFF.

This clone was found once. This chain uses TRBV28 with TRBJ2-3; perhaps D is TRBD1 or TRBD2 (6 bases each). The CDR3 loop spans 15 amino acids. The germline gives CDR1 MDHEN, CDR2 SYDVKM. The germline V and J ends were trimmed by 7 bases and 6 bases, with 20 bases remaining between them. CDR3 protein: CASNDLGGPDDTQYF. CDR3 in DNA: TGTGCCAGCAATGACCTAGGGGGGCCGGATGATACGCAGTATTTT.

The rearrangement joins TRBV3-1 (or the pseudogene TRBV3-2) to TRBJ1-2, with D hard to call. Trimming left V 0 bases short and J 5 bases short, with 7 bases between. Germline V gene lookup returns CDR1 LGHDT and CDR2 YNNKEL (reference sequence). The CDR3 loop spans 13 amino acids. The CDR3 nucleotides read TGTGCCAGCAGCCAAGAGGACCTTTATGGCTACACCTTC. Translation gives CASSQEDLYGYTF.

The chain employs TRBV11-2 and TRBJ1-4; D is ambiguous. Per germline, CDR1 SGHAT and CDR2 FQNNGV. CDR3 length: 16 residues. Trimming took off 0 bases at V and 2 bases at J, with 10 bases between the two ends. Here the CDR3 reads CASSLDGSQTNEKLFF. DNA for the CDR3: TGTGCCAGCAGCTTAGACGGTTCCCAGACTAATGAAAAACTGTTTTTT.

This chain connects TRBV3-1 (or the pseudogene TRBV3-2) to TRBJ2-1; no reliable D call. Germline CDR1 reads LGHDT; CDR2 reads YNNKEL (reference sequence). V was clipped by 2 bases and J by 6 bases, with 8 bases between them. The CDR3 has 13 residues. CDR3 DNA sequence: TGTGCCAGCAGCCAATATGGCGGCAATGAGCAGTTCTTC. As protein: CASSQYGGNEQFF.

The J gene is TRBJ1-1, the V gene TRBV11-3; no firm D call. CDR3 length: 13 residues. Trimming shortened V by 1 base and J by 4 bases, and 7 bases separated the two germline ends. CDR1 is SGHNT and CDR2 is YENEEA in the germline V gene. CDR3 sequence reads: CASSLGRSTEAFF. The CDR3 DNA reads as TGTGCCAGCAGCTTAGGCAGGAGCACTGAAGCTTTCTTT.

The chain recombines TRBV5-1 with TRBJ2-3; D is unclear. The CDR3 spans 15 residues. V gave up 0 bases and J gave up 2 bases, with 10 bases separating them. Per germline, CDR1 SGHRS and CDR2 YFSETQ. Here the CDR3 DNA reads TGCGCCAGCAGCTTGGGATGGGGTGACACAGATACGCAGTATTTT. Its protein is CASSLGWGDTDTQYF.

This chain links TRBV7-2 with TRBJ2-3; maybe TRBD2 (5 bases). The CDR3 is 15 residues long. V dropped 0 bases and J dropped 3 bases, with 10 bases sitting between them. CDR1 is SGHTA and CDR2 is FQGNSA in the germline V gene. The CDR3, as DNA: TGTGCCAGCAGCTTAGCAGAGCGGACGACAGATACGCAGTATTTT. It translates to CASSLAERTTDTQYF.

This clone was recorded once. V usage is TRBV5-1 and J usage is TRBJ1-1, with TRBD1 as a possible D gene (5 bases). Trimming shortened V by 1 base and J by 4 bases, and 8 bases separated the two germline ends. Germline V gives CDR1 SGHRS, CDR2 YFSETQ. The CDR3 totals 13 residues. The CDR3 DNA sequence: TGCGCCAGCAGCTTGTCGCAGGGCACTGAAGCTTTCTTT. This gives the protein CASSLSQGTEAFF.

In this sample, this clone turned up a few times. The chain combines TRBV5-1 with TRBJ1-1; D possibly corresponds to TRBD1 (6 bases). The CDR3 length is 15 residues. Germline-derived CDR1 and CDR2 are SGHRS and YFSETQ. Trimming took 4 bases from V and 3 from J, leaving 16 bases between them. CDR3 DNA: TGCGCCAGCAGCACAGGGACCGGCCCCTACACTGAAGCTTTCTTT. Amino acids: CASSTGTGPYTEAFF.

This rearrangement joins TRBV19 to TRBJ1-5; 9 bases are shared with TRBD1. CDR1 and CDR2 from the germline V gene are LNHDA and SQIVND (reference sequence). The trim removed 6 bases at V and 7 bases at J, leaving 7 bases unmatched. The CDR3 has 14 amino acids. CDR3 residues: CASRDRGSGQPQHF. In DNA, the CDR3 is TGTGCCAGTAGGGACAGGGGTTCAGGGCAGCCCCAGCATTTT.

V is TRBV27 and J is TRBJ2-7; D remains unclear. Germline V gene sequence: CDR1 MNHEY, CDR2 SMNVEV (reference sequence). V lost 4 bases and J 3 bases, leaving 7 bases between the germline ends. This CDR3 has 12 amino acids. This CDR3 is CASSSYRYEQYF. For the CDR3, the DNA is TGTGCCAGCAGTTCGTATCGCTACGAGCAGTACTTC.

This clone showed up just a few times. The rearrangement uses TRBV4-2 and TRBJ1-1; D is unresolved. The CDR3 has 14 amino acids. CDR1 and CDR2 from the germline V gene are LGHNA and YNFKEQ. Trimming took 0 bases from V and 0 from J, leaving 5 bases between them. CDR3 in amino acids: CASSQDRMNTEAFF. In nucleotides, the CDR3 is TGTGCCAGCAGCCAAGACAGGATGAACACTGAAGCTTTCTTT.